This T cell receptor beta chain was identified in a study of patients and donors after allogeneic stem cell transplantation. The CDR3 extends over 13 amino acids. Germline V gene lookup returns CDR1 SQVTM and CDR2 ANQGSEA. V gave up 5 bases and J gave up 3 bases; unmatched junction bases: 6. TCRdb recomputed calls from the RT-PCR reads with MiXCR, one row per CDR3 protein. This sample has approximately 99,000 distinct CDR3 sequences, with less than 45% found just once. The clonotype comes from a human donor who was either an allogeneic HSCT recipient or a stem cell or donor lymphocyte infusion donor (not recorded which). It is not recorded whose cells these are; they may come from a transplant donor. The rearrangement links TRBV29-1 to TRBJ2-7; 8 nucleotides line up with TRBD2. Sequences were obtained from blood, either unsorted or a sorted T cell fraction (not recorded which). The CDR3 reads CSVSAGARYEQYF. The CDR3 DNA follows: TGCAGCGTTTCAGCGGGAGCTCGCTACGAGCAGTACTTC.